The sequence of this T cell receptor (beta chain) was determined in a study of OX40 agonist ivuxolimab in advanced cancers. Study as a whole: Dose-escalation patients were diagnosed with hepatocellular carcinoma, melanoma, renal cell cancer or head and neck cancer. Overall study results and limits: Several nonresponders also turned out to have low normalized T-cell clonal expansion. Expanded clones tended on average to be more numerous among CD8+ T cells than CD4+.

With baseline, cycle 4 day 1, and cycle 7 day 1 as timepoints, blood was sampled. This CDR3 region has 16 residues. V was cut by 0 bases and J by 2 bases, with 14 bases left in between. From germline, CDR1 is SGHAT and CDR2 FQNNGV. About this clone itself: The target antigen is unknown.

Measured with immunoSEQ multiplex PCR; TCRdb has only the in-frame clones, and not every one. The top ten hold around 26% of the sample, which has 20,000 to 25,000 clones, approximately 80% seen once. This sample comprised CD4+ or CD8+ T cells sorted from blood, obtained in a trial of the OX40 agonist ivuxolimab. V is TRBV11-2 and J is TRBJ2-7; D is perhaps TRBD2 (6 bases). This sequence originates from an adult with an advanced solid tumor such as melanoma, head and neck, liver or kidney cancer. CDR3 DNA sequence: TGTGCCAGCAGCTTAGATCTACTAGCCACTCCCTACGAGCAGTACTTC. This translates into CASSLDLLATPYEQYF.